The 17 T cell receptor beta chains reported below all come from one sample, sequenced in a study of OX40 agonist ivuxolimab in advanced cancers. Preparation of the library involved the immunoSEQ multiplex PCR assay. TCRdb took this table from immuneACCESS and kept in-frame rearrangements with V and J called. Such tables lack part of the clones; where checked against another copy, unresolved V genes explain under half of the gap, and the rest is unexplained. Within this sample are about 73,000 clones, with about 85% of them counted one time only. The ten largest clones capture about 0.66% of the sample. Specimen: CD4+ or CD8+ T cells sorted from blood, collected in a trial of the OX40 agonist ivuxolimab. The receptor set was obtained from an adult with an advanced solid tumor such as melanoma, head and neck, liver or kidney cancer.

This clone appeared once. The chain carries TRBV18 and TRBJ2-7; TRBD1 aligns across 10 bases. J lost 5 bases, V lost 4 bases, and 17 bases had no gene match. This CDR3 is 18 amino acids long. Germline lookup yields CDR1 KGHSH and CDR2 LQKENI. The CDR3 reads CASSLSETGGHTVHEQYF. Written as DNA, the CDR3 is TGTGCCAGCTCACTTTCCGAGACAGGGGGCCACACGGTCCACGAGCAGTACTTC.

This clone has just one count. V gene TRBV6-1 combines with J gene TRBJ1-5; 7 bases align to TRBD1. The CDR3 is 15 residues long. J gave up 7 bases and V 7 bases, and 13 bases lay outside the gene matches. Germline loops: CDR1 MNHNS, CDR2 SASEGT. CDR3 DNA: TGTGCCAGCACAATTGACAGGGAGAATTGGCAGCCCCAGCATTTT. Its translation: CASTIDRENWQPQHF.

The chain combines TRBV5-8 with TRBJ2-7, with D unclear. This CDR3 contains 18 residues. V was cut by 3 bases and J by 3 bases, with 25 bases left in between. CDR1 is SGHTS and CDR2 is YDEGEE in the germline V gene. The CDR3 coding sequence is TGTGCCAGCAGCTACTGGTTGGGCCGGATGGCCAAGGTCTACGAGCAGTACTTC. Encoded protein: CASSYWLGRMAKVYEQYF.

The genes are TRBV19 and TRBJ1-4; TRBD1 matches 10 bases. V lost 7 bases, J lost 8 bases, and 10 bases stayed unmatched. Per the germline V gene, CDR1 is LNHDA and CDR2 is SQIVND (reference sequence). This CDR3 is 15 amino acids long. CDR3 nucleotide sequence: TGTGCCAGTAATCTGGTCGGACAGGGGGGAGAAAAACTGTTTTTT. As protein: CASNLVGQGGEKLFF.

CDR3 nucleotides: TGTGCCAGCAGCTCCCGACAGGGGTGGGACGAGCAGTACTTC. This codes for CASSSRQGWDEQYF. This chain links TRBV7-9 with TRBJ2-7, with 8 bases matching TRBD1. The CDR3 contains 14 residues. From germline, CDR1 is SEHNR and CDR2 FQNEAQ (reference sequence). The ends lost 4 bases at V and 5 bases at J; junction bases unmatched: 7.

This sequence joins TRBV5-4 and TRBJ2-3; D is perhaps TRBD2 (5 bases). Trimming removed 4 bases at V and 4 bases at J, with 10 bases between. The CDR3 runs to 13 residues. The germline V gene has CDR1 SGHNT and CDR2 YYREEE (reference sequence). The CDR3 spells CASSPPGADTQYF. The DNA for the CDR3 is TGTGCCAGCAGCCCCCCCGGGGCAGATACGCAGTATTTT.

The V and J genes are TRBV10-2 and TRBJ2-7; 9 nucleotides agree with TRBD2. V gave up 6 bases and J gave up 0 bases; unmatched junction bases: 3. Per germline, CDR1 WSHSY and CDR2 SAAADI. The CDR3 has 14 residues. The DNA of the CDR3 is TGCGCCAGCAGATGGACTAGCGACTCCTACGAGCAGTACTTC. Its protein product is CASRWTSDSYEQYF.

The J gene is TRBJ2-3, the V gene TRBV4-2; 10 bases map to TRBD2. Looked up from germline, CDR1 is LGHNA and CDR2 is YNFKEQ. J lost 1 base, V lost 1 base, and 2 bases had no gene match. The CDR3 runs to 16 residues. The CDR3 sequence is CASSQGLAGGTDTQYF. The CDR3 nucleotides are TGTGCCAGCAGCCAAGGCCTAGCGGGGGGCACAGATACGCAGTATTTT.

The rearrangement uses TRBV4-3 and TRBJ2-3; D may be TRBD2 (6 bases). Germline V gene data show CDR1 as LGHNA and CDR2 as YSLEER. The CDR3 extends over 18 amino acids. V was cut by 2 bases and J by 7 bases, with 25 bases left in between. This chain's CDR3 is CASSQREVGDSRSNTQYF. Written as DNA, the CDR3 is TGCGCCAGCAGCCAAAGAGAGGTAGGGGACTCCCGGTCGAATACGCAGTATTTT.

V and J are TRBV30 and TRBJ1-5; 11 bases line up with TRBD1. The V gene end was trimmed by 3 bases and the J gene end by 6 bases; junction bases not matched to a gene: 7. Germline values: CDR1 GTSNPN, CDR2 SVGIG (reference sequence). The CDR3 is made up of 15 amino acids. Here the CDR3 DNA reads TGTGCCTGGAGCCGGACAGGGGGCGGCCGTCAGCCCCAGCATTTT. It specifies CAWSRTGGGRQPQHF.

This rearrangement joins TRBV6-1 to TRBJ2-5; D remains ambiguous. The germline V and J ends were trimmed by 0 bases and 8 bases, with 7 bases remaining between them. CDR3 length equals 12 residues. Per germline, CDR1 MNHNS and CDR2 SASEGT. This CDR3 is CASSEASQTQYF. DNA of the CDR3: TGTGCCAGCAGTGAAGCGTCCCAAACCCAGTACTTC.

The chain links TRBV6-5 to TRBJ1-1; tentatively, D is TRBD1 (6 bases). This CDR3 has 15 residues. CDR1 is MNHEY and CDR2 is SVGAGI in the germline V gene. The V gene lost 0 bases and the J gene lost 1 base, with 9 bases spanning the gap. The CDR3 loop reads CASSYSAGANTEAFF. Here the CDR3 DNA reads TGTGCCAGCAGTTACTCGGCAGGGGCGAACACTGAAGCTTTCTTT.

The chain is built from TRBV14 and TRBJ1-3, with 7 bases identical to TRBD1. This CDR3 spans 15 amino acids. Germline V gene sequence: CDR1 SGHDN, CDR2 FVKESK. The J segment lost 4 bases and the V segment lost 1 base, leaving 4 bases of the junction unmatched. The CDR3 nucleotides read TGTGCCAGCAGCCAAGGGTCAGGGGGAGGAAACACCATATATTTT. Translating gives CASSQGSGGGNTIYF. Drawing the rest from reference TRBV14 and TRBJ1-3, the complete variable domain is EAGVTQFPSHSVIEKGQTVTLRCDPISGHDNLYWYRRVMGKEIKFLLHFVKESKQDESGMPNNRFLAERTGGTYSTLKVQPAELEDSGVYFCASSQGSGGGNTIYFGEGSWLTVV.

Details on this clone: Other DNA sequences in this sample translate to the same CDR3. The chain couples TRBV29-1 to TRBJ1-4; 8 nucleotides align to TRBD1. This CDR3 is built from 13 residues. Germline V gives CDR1 SQVTM, CDR2 ANQGSEA. The junction had 6 bases not matched to a gene; V was cut back by 4 bases and J by 8 bases. This CDR3 reads CSVVQGAGEKLFF. The CDR3, as DNA: TGCAGCGTTGTTCAGGGGGCGGGCGAAAAACTGTTTTTT.

J is TRBJ2-5 and V is TRBV11-3; 8 nucleotides align to TRBD2. The trim removed 2 bases at V and 1 base at J, leaving 9 bases unmatched. The germline gives CDR1 SGHNT, CDR2 YENEEA. The CDR3 spans 17 residues. This CDR3 reads CASSLNSGGLIQETQYF. The CDR3 DNA sequence: TGTGCCAGCAGCTTAAATTCGGGGGGGCTCATCCAAGAGACCCAGTACTTC.

To note about this clone: It is unclear where the CDR3 begins or ends on the DNA, so no DNA is shown, and the CDR3 is as TCRdb lists it. The chain couples TRBV30 to TRBJ1-1; the DNA was not used to check the table's D call, TRBD1. The germline V gene encodes CDR1 GTSNPN and CDR2 SVGIG (reference sequence). The CDR3 spans 11 amino acids, including both terminal residues. The CDR3 here is CAWGQGAISFF.

The CDR3 loop is CASRLRASGNTIYF. In nucleotides, the CDR3 is TGTGCCAGCAGACTAAGAGCCTCTGGAAACACCATATATTTT. This chain links TRBV5-6 with TRBJ1-3; D not resolved. Germline V gene data show CDR1 as SGHDT and CDR2 as YYEEEE. V gave up 5 bases and J gave up 0 bases, with 9 bases separating them. The CDR3 is made up of 14 amino acids.